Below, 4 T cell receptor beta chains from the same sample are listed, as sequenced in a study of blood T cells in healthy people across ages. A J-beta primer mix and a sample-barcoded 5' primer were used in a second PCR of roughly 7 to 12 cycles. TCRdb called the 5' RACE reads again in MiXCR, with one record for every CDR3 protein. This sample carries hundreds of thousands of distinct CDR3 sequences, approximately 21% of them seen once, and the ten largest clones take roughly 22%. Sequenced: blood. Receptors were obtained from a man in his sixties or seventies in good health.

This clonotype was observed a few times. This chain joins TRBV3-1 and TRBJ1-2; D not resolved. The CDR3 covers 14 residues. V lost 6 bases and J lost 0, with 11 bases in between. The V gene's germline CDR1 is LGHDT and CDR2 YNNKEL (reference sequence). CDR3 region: CASRPRGSNYGYTF. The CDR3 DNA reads TGTGCCAGCAGGCCTCGGGGATCTAACTATGGCTACACCTTC.

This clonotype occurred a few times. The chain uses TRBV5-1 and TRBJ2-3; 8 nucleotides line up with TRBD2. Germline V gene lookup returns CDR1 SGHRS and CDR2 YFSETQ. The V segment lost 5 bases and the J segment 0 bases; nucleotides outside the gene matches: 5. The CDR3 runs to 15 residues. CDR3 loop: CASRRLATSTDTQYF. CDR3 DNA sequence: TGCGCCAGCAGAAGACTAGCGACTAGCACAGATACGCAGTATTTT.

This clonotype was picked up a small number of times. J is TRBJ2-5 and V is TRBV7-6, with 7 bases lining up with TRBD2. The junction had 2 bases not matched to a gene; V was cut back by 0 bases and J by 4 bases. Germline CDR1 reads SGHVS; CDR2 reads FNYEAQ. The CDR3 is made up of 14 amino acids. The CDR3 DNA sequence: TGTGCCAGCAGCTTAGCTTCTAGCGGAGAGACCCAGTACTTC. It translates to CASSLASSGETQYF. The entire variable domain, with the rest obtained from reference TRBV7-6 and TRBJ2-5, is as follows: GAGVSQSPRYKVTKRGQDVALRCDPISGHVSLYWYRQALGQGPEFLTYFNYEAQQDKSGLPNDRFSAERPEGSISTLTIQRTEQRDSAMYRCASSLASSGETQYFGPGTRLLVL.

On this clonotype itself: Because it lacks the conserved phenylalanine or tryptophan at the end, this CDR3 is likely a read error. The CDR3 nucleotides read TGCGCCAGCCGGACCGGCGAGGATGAAAAACTGTTTTCT. Protein: CASRTGEDEKLFS. V gene TRBV5-1 combines with J gene TRBJ1-4; D unresolved. The CDR3 extends over 13 amino acids. V lost 7 bases, J lost 6 bases, and 13 bases lay in between. Germline loops: CDR1 SGHRS, CDR2 YFSETQ.